Each of the 27 T cell receptor beta chains below was sequenced from the same sample in a study of OX40 agonist ivuxolimab in advanced cancers. The repertoire was sequenced with immunoSEQ multiplex PCR; TCRdb's copy has only in-frame clones and lacks some. Here the sample spans 77,000 or so clones, about 90% being singletons. The sample was CD4+ or CD8+ T cells sorted from blood, taken in a trial of the OX40 agonist ivuxolimab. These receptors originate from an adult with an advanced solid tumor such as melanoma, head and neck, liver or kidney cancer.

This clone was counted only a few times. V gene TRBV5-1 combines with J gene TRBJ2-7; D could derive from TRBD1 or TRBD2 (5 bases each). CDR3 size: 13 residues. CDR1 and CDR2 (germline): SGHRS, YFSETQ. V lost 4 bases and J lost 7, with 15 bases in between. The CDR3 DNA is TGCGCCAGCAGCCTGGCAGGGACGGAAGAGCAGTACTTC. This sequence encodes CASSLAGTEEQYF.

The chain links TRBV6-5 to TRBJ2-2, with D hard to call. Germline lookup yields CDR1 MNHEY and CDR2 SVGAGI. This CDR3 comprises 15 residues. V lost 0 bases and J 0 bases, leaving 5 bases between the germline ends. The CDR3: CASSYSRANTGELFF. The CDR3 DNA sequence: TGTGCCAGCAGTTACTCGCGAGCGAACACCGGGGAGCTGTTTTTT.

The chain uses TRBV28 and TRBJ2-3; 8 bases agree with TRBD2. The CDR3 sequence is 16 residues long. CDR1 MDHEN and CDR2 SYDVKM come from the germline V gene. V shed 5 bases and J 2 bases; nucleotides not matched to a gene: 9. Here the CDR3 reads CASSGSLAGPTDTQYF. The CDR3 DNA follows: TGTGCCAGCAGTGGGAGTCTAGCGGGTCCCACAGATACGCAGTATTTT.

In its sample, this clone was seen a few times. Other DNA sequences in this specimen translate into the identical CDR3. The V call is TRBV4-1, the J call TRBJ1-5; D perhaps matches TRBD1 (6 bases). Germline CDR1 reads MGHRA; CDR2 reads YSYEKL. The CDR3 length is 16 residues. The V end was cut by 0 bases, the J end by 7 bases, with 16 bases between. CDR3 coding DNA: TGCGCCAGCAGCCAAGAGGGAAGGGGACAAGGCCAGCCCCAGCATTTT. It specifies CASSQEGRGQGQPQHF.

For this clone: Distinct nucleotide sequences in the sample also encode this CDR3. The chain employs TRBV6-1 and TRBJ1-6; tentatively, D is TRBD1 (6 bases). CDR1 and CDR2 from the germline V gene are MNHNS and SASEGT. Deletions cut 7 bases from V and 9 bases from J, with 13 bases between. This CDR3 comprises 13 residues. In DNA, the CDR3 is TGTGCCAGCACCGGACAGAGACTTTCACCCCTCCACTTT. It translates to CASTGQRLSPLHF.

V gene TRBV28 combines with J gene TRBJ2-7, with D tentatively TRBD2 (5 bases). Germline assignment: CDR1 MDHEN and CDR2 SYDVKM. The CDR3 extends over 13 amino acids. V lost 6 bases and J lost 2, with 11 bases in between. This CDR3 reads CASRGSGTYEQYF. CDR3 coding DNA: TGTGCCAGCAGGGGTTCGGGGACCTACGAGCAGTACTTC.

The genes are TRBV6-6 and TRBJ1-2, with D possibly matching TRBD1 (6 bases). Germline CDR1 and CDR2: MNHNY and SVGAGI (reference sequence). CDR3 length: 15 amino acids. V lost 2 bases, J lost 2 bases, and 12 bases lay in between. The CDR3 loop reads CASSYGEGGNYGYTF. The CDR3, as DNA: TGTGCCAGCAGTTACGGAGAGGGGGGAAACTATGGCTACACCTTC.

V is TRBV5-1 and J is TRBJ2-5; TRBD2 matches 8 bases. The germline gives CDR1 SGHRS, CDR2 YFSETQ. Losses at the gene ends were 0 bases for V and 2 bases for J; bases not matched to a gene: 6. This CDR3 is 16 amino acids long. CDR3 loop: CASSLADTSGQETQYF. In DNA form, the CDR3 reads TGCGCCAGCAGCTTGGCCGATACTAGCGGACAAGAGACCCAGTACTTC. The full variable domain, its missing parts supplied by reference TRBV5-1 and TRBJ2-5, is KAGVTQTPRYLIKTRGQQVTLSCSPISGHRSVSWYQQTPGQGLQFLFEYFSETQRNKGNFPGRFSGRQFSNSRSEMNVSTLELGDSALYLCASSLADTSGQETQYFGPGTRLLVL.

The chain carries TRBV15 and TRBJ2-5; 10 positions agree with TRBD2. J was trimmed by 4 bases and V by 1 base; bases with no gene match: 0. This CDR3 is 14 amino acids long. Looked up from germline, CDR1 is LNHNV and CDR2 is YYDKDF (reference sequence). DNA for the CDR3: TGTGCCACCAGCAGAGGACTAGCGGGAGAGACCCAGTACTTC. As protein: CATSRGLAGETQYF.

The gene calls are TRBV6-6 and TRBJ2-7; a possible D gene is TRBD1 (6 bases). The germline V gene encodes CDR1 MNHNY and CDR2 SVGAGI (reference sequence). V was cut by 6 bases and J by 6 bases, with 18 bases left in between. This CDR3 is built from 14 residues. CDR3 residues: CASRPGQSNPEQYF. For the CDR3, the DNA is TGTGCCAGCAGACCCGGACAGAGTAATCCCGAGCAGTACTTC.

The chain combines TRBV19 with TRBJ2-5; D is unresolved. Germline V CDR1 and CDR2: LNHDA, SQIVND (reference sequence). The V gene lost 2 bases and the J gene lost 5 bases, with 9 bases spanning the gap. CDR3 size: 13 residues. The CDR3 region is CASSILGLETQYF. CDR3 nucleotide sequence: TGTGCCAGTAGTATATTGGGGTTGGAGACCCAGTACTTC.

The chain is built from TRBV6-1 and TRBJ1-3; D unresolved. CDR1 is MNHNS, CDR2 SASEGT, per germline. This CDR3 region has 18 residues. The V end lost 3 bases, the J end lost 0 bases, and 18 bases lay between the germline ends. The CDR3 spells CASSEIVGSIRSGNTIYF. In DNA form, the CDR3 reads TGTGCCAGCAGTGAGATCGTTGGCAGTATTCGCTCTGGAAACACCATATATTTT.

This chain joins TRBV11-3 and TRBJ2-1, with D perhaps TRBD2 (6 bases). The CDR3 sequence is 12 residues long. Germline V lookup: CDR1 SGHNT, CDR2 YENEEA. V was trimmed by 6 bases and J by 9 bases, leaving 12 bases between them. The CDR3 nucleotides are TGTGCCAGCAGGATTACTAGCTCTGAGCAGTTCTTC. It is translated as CASRITSSEQFF.

The V and J genes are TRBV28 and TRBJ1-2, with D possibly being TRBD1 (6 bases). Germline values: CDR1 MDHEN, CDR2 SYDVKM. The CDR3 spans 12 residues. Trimming left V 5 bases short and J 4 bases short, with 8 bases between. The CDR3 loop is CASSRTVYGYTF. The CDR3 DNA reads TGTGCCAGCAGTAGGACAGTCTATGGCTACACCTTC.

Remarks on this clone: Other DNA sequences in this sample translate to the same CDR3. The rearrangement joins TRBV5-4 to TRBJ2-7; 7 positions match TRBD2. V dropped 0 bases and J dropped 0; count of bases not matched to a gene: 0. Germline assignment: CDR1 SGHNT and CDR2 YYREEE (reference sequence). The CDR3 contains 14 residues. DNA of the CDR3: TGTGCCAGCAGCTTGGGCGGGAGCTCCTACGAGCAGTACTTC. It encodes CASSLGGSSYEQYF.

This chain uses TRBV6-5 with TRBJ2-6, with TRBD1 matching over 7 bases. J gave up 3 bases and V 6 bases, and 5 bases lay outside the gene matches. Germline V gives CDR1 MNHEY, CDR2 SVGAGI. The CDR3 runs to 15 residues. The CDR3 sequence: CASSPTGVGANVLTF. CDR3 sequence (DNA): TGTGCCAGCAGCCCTACAGGGGTTGGGGCCAACGTCCTGACTTTC.

V is TRBV19 and J is TRBJ1-2; D gene uncertain. The CDR3 consists of 15 residues. The V end lost 5 bases, the J end lost 6 bases, and 19 bases lay between the germline ends. Looked up from germline, CDR1 is LNHDA and CDR2 is SQIVND (reference sequence). The CDR3 sequence: CASSPQSRELDGYTF. CDR3 in DNA: TGTGCCAGTAGTCCCCAATCCAGAGAGTTGGATGGCTACACCTTC.

This chain links TRBV6-6 with TRBJ1-1; maybe TRBD1 (5 bases). With 2 bases removed from V and 1 base from J, the gap between germline ends came to 8 bases. The CDR3 contains 14 residues. Germline values: CDR1 MNHNY, CDR2 SVGAGI (reference sequence). The CDR3 nucleotides read TGTGCCAGCAGTTACCAGGGTGGGAACACTGAAGCTTTCTTT. Encoded protein: CASSYQGGNTEAFF.

CDR3 sequence reads: CASSLVGVGQGLNIQYF. In DNA form, the CDR3 reads TGTGCCAGCAGCTTAGTTGGAGTCGGGCAGGGTTTAAACATTCAGTACTTC. V and J are TRBV7-8 and TRBJ2-4; TRBD1 might be the D (5 bases). The germline V and J ends were trimmed by 1 base and 6 bases, with 19 bases remaining between them. Germline V gene data show CDR1 as SGHVS and CDR2 as FQNEAQ. The CDR3 runs 17 residues.

The V call is TRBV30, the J call TRBJ2-5; no reliable D call. The CDR3 runs 12 residues. Germline CDR1 reads GTSNPN; CDR2 reads SVGIG (reference sequence). V lost 3 bases and J lost 5, with 10 bases in between. CDR3 region: CAWSVASETQYF. The CDR3 DNA sequence: TGTGCCTGGAGCGTCGCTAGTGAGACCCAGTACTTC.

This chain connects TRBV7-2 to TRBJ2-5, with D tentatively TRBD1 (5 bases). The CDR3 is 15 residues long. The V end lost 5 bases, the J end lost 3 bases, and 16 bases lay between the germline ends. Germline V lookup: CDR1 SGHTA, CDR2 FQGNSA. CDR3 region: CASSAPMGREETQYF. The DNA of the CDR3 is TGTGCCAGCAGCGCCCCGATGGGGCGCGAAGAGACCCAGTACTTC.

The chain combines TRBV6-5 with TRBJ1-1; 10 bases are a match to TRBD1. The ends lost 6 bases at V and 9 bases at J; junction bases unmatched: 4. Germline CDR1 is MNHEY and CDR2 is SVGAGI. This CDR3 has 12 residues. The CDR3 DNA reads TGTGCCAGCAGACGGACAGGGGGGAAAGCTTTCTTT. It encodes CASRRTGGKAFF.

This clone has more than one count but fewer than ten. The rearrangement joins TRBV6-1 to TRBJ1-6, with D uncertain. Trimming stripped 7 bases from V and 3 bases from J, with 13 bases between. Germline assignment: CDR1 MNHNS and CDR2 SASEGT. CDR3 size: 15 residues. Here the CDR3 DNA reads TGTGCCAGCACAGGAGAGAGTATCTATAATTCACCCCTCCACTTT. The encoded protein is CASTGESIYNSPLHF.

This rearrangement joins TRBV30 to TRBJ1-6; D is uncertain. Trimming shortened V by 3 bases and J by 7 bases, and 10 bases separated the two germline ends. The CDR3 loop spans 13 amino acids. In germline, CDR1 is GTSNPN, CDR2 SVGIG (reference sequence). CDR3 bases: TGTGCCTGGAGCCGCCGGGAGAATTCACCCCTCCACTTT. It codes for CAWSRRENSPLHF.

The rearrangement links TRBV14 to TRBJ1-5; D not resolved. CDR3 length equals 14 residues. Trimming cost V 1 base and J 4 bases, with 8 bases left between them. In germline, CDR1 is SGHDN, CDR2 FVKESK. The CDR3 protein is CASSQVQRNQPQHF. CDR3 coding DNA: TGTGCCAGCAGCCAAGTTCAGAGAAATCAGCCCCAGCATTTT.

The gene calls are TRBV19 and TRBJ1-5, with D possibly matching TRBD1 (6 bases). This CDR3 has 17 residues. The V gene's germline CDR1 is LNHDA and CDR2 SQIVND (reference sequence). V lost 5 bases to trimming and J lost 3 bases, with 20 bases between them. CDR3 residues: CASSPNWGALLNQPQHF. DNA for the CDR3: TGTGCCAGTAGTCCGAACTGGGGGGCCCTACTCAATCAGCCCCAGCATTTT.

The rearrangement uses TRBV18 and TRBJ1-2; 8 nucleotides line up with TRBD1. After removal of 4 bases from V and 6 bases from J, the junction contained 4 bases not matched to a gene. The CDR3 extends over 13 amino acids. Germline V gene data show CDR1 as KGHSH and CDR2 as LQKENI. The DNA of the CDR3 is TGTGCCAGCTCACGAACGACAGGGGATGGCTACACCTTC. Translated, it gives CASSRTTGDGYTF.